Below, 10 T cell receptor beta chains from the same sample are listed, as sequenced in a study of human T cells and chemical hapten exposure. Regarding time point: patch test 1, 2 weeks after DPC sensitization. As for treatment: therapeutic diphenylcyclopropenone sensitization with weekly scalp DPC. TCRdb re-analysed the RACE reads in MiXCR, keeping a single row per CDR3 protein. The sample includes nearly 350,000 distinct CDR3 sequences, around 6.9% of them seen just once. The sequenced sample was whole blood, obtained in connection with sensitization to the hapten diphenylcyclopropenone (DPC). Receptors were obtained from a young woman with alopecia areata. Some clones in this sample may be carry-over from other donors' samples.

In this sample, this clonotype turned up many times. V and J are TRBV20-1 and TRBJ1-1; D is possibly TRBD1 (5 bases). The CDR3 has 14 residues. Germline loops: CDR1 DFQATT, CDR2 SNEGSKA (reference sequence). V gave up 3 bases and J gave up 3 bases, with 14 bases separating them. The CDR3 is CSARRDWRDTEAFF. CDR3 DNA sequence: TGCAGTGCTAGGAGGGACTGGAGGGACACTGAAGCTTTCTTT.

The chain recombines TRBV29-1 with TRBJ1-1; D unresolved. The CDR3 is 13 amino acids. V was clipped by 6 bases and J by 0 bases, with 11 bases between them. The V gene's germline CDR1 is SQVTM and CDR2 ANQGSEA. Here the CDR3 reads CSVTMTLNTEAFF. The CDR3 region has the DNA TGCAGCGTGACCATGACACTGAACACTGAAGCTTTCTTT.

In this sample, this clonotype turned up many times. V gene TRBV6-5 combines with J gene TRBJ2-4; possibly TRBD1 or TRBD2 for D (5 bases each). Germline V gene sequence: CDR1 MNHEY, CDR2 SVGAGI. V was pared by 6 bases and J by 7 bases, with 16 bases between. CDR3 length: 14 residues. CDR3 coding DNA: TGTGCCAGCAGCCTTTCTTGGGGGTATAACATTCAGTACTTC. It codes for CASSLSWGYNIQYF.

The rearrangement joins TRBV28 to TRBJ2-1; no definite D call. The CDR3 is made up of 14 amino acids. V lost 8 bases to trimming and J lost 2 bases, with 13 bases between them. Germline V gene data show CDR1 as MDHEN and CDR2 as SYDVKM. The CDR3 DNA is TGTGCCAGCCTAAAATTCGACGCCTACAATGAGCAGTTCTTC. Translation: CASLKFDAYNEQFF. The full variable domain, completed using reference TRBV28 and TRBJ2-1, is DVKVTQSSRYLVKRTGEKVFLECVQDMDHENMFWYRQDPGLGLRLIYFSYDVKMKEKGDIPEGYSVSREKKERFSLILESASTNQTSMYLCASLKFDAYNEQFFGPGTRLTVL.

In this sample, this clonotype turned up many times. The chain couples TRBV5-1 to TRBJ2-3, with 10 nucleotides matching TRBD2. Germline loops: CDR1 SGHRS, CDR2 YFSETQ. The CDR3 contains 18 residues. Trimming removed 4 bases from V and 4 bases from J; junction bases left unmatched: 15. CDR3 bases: TGCGCCAGCAGCCGTAGCGGGGGGAGATCAGGAAGATCAGATACGCAGTATTTT. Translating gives CASSRSGGRSGRSDTQYF.

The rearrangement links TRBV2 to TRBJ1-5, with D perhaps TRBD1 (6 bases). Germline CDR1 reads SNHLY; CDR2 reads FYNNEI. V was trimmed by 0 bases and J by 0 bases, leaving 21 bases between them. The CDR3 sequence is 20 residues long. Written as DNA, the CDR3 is TGTGCCAGCAGTGAAGCGGTCAGGGGTATACGGTCTAATAGCAATCAGCCCCAGCATTTT. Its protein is CASSEAVRGIRSNSNQPQHF. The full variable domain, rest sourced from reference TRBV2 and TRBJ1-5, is EPEVTQTPSHQVTQMGQEVILRCVPISNHLYFYWYRQILGQKVEFLVSFYNNEISEKSEIFDDQFSVERPDGSNFTLKIRSTKLEDSAMYFCASSEAVRGIRSNSNQPQHFGDGTRLSIL.

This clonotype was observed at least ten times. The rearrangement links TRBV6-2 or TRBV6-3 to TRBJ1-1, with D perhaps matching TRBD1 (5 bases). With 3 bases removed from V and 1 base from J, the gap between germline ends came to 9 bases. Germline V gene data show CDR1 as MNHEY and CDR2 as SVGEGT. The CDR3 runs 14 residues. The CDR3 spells CASSYSTGNTEAFF. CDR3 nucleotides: TGTGCCAGCAGTTATAGTACAGGGAACACTGAAGCTTTCTTT.

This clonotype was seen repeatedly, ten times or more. CDR3: CASSTQGFNQPQHF. The CDR3 bases are TGTGCCAGCAGTACGCAGGGTTTCAATCAGCCCCAGCATTTT. V usage is TRBV27 and J usage is TRBJ1-5, with D perhaps TRBD1 (5 bases). V was trimmed by 5 bases and J by 3 bases, leaving 11 bases between them. There are 14 residues in the CDR3. CDR1 and CDR2 from the germline V gene are MNHEY and SMNVEV (reference sequence).

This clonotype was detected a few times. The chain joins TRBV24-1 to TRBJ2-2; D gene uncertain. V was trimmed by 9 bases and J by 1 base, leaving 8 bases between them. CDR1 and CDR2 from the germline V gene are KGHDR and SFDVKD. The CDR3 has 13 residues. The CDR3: CATGPGNTGELFF. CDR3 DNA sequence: TGTGCCACCGGGCCGGGGAACACCGGGGAGCTGTTTTTT.

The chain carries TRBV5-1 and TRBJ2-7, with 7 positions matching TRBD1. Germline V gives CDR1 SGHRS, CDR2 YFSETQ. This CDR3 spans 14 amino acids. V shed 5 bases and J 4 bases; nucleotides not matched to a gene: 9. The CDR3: CASRSGQQVYEQYF. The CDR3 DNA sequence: TGCGCCAGCAGGTCGGGACAGCAAGTTTACGAGCAGTACTTC.